This T cell receptor (beta chain) was observed in a study of blood T cell repertoires in COVID-19. Study background: The origin of the acute and convalescent COVID-19 samples was the United States, Italy and Spain. PBMCs, B-cell-depleted T cells, or T cells were the source of the cDNA or gDNA that made up the material.

Source study methods: Estimates of nucleated cell counts were drawn from the amplification of reference gene primers. Assay used: immunoSEQ multiplex PCR; TCRdb lists only in-frame clones, some missing. From that table come the V and J calls and clone size; the DNA was used to work out D and trimming. The data show around 150,000 clones, 87% seen once. Sequencing was carried out using peripheral blood. The origin of this receptor is a human donor in a cohort sampled during active COVID-19.

The CDR3 nucleotides are TGTGCCAGTAGTATCAGGGGACTAGCGGGGCGGCAGTTCTTC. Its translation is CASSIRGLAGRQFF. The chain carries TRBV19 and TRBJ2-1; TRBD2 matches 13 bases. CDR1 is LNHDA and CDR2 is SQIVND in the germline V gene (reference sequence). The CDR3 sequence is 14 residues long. After removal of 3 bases from V and 12 bases from J, the junction contained 5 bases not matched to a gene.